This is a list of T cell receptor beta chains from one sample in a study of blood T cells in healthy people across ages. TCRdb called the 5' RACE reads again in MiXCR, with one record for every CDR3 protein. Here the sample spans about 1.7 million distinct CDR3 sequences, approximately 30% being singletons. Sequenced sample: blood. The receptors stem from a woman in her twenties or thirties in good health. Each CDR3 is given with its conserved first and last residue. The D gene is left open where the match is weak. A clone size is listed for some rows: how often the clone was seen (once, few, many), or a class if it is expanded.

CDR3 DNA,CDR3 protein,V gene,D gene,clone size,J gene
TGTGCCAGCAGCTTCCAGCCCCTCAACTCCGAGCAGTACTTC,CASSFQPLNSEQYF,TRBV7-2,-,-,TRBJ2-7
TGTGCCAGCCATGGGATCGGGACTAACTATGGCTACACCTTC,CASHGIGTNYGYTF,TRBV19,-,few,TRBJ1-2
TGTGCCAGAGGACTAGCGGTCGAACAAGAGACCCAGTACTTC,CARGLAVEQETQYF,TRBV2,TRBD2,once,TRBJ2-5
TGCAGTGCTAGAGTACTAGGCGACCCAGCCTACAATGAGCAGTTCTTC,CSARVLGDPAYNEQFF,TRBV20-1,-,-,TRBJ2-1
TGTGCCAGCAGCTTAGTAGTCGGGGGAAGGGATCAGCCCCAGCATTTT,CASSLVVGGRDQPQHF,TRBV7-8,-,few,TRBJ1-5
TGTGCCAGCAGTTTAGGCTGGGACAGAGGTAATGAAAAACTGTTTTTT,CASSLGWDRGNEKLFF,TRBV12-3/TRBV12-4,TRBD1,-,TRBJ1-4
TGCAGCGTAGTAGTCGGGGGCTCCTACAATGAGCAGTTCTTC,CSVVVGGSYNEQFF,TRBV29-1,-,-,TRBJ2-1
TGTGCCAGCAGTCCACCCCAGGGAATTGGGACCGGGGAGCTGTTTTTT,CASSPPQGIGTGELFF,TRBV12-3/TRBV12-4,-,-,TRBJ2-2
TGTGCCAGCAGCCCCAGGGAATCCACCGGGGAGCTGTTTTTT,CASSPRESTGELFF,TRBV6-4,-,-,TRBJ2-2
TGCAGCGTCCAAACCTCCAGGTTGGGCAATCAGCCCCAGCATTTT,CSVQTSRLGNQPQHF,TRBV29-1,-,-,TRBJ1-5
TGTGCCAGCAGCGCATCAGGACGGTTCGCGAGAGATGGCTACACCTTC,CASSASGRFARDGYTF,TRBV9,-,few,TRBJ1-2
TGTGCCAGCAGTTACAGGGCGGACCAGAGCTCCTACGAGCAGTACTTC,CASSYRADQSSYEQYF,TRBV6-2/TRBV6-3,-,-,TRBJ2-7
TGTGCCAGCAGCTTAACGGTTGTGGGGTCTATCACAGATACGCAGTATTTT,CASSLTVVGSITDTQYF,TRBV7-3,-,-,TRBJ2-3
TGTGCCAGCAGTCCGGGGGTCTACGAGCAGTACTTC,CASSPGVYEQYF,TRBV6-6,-,many,TRBJ2-7
TGTGCCAGCAGCCAAGTGGGGCAGGGATCGCATGGGCAGTTCTTC,CASSQVGQGSHGQFF,TRBV4-2,-,-,TRBJ2-1
TGTGCCAGCAGCTGGGACAGCCTCGGAGAGATCCGGTACTTC,CASSWDSLGEIRYF,TRBV7-9,TRBD1,-,TRBJ2-7
TGTGCCAGCAGCCAGCTTGGGACGGGGGCCCCTAACTATGGCTACACCTTC,CASSQLGTGAPNYGYTF,TRBV5-4,-,-,TRBJ1-2
TGCGCCAGCAGTGACGAACAGGGGAACACCGGGGAGCTGTTTTTT,CASSDEQGNTGELFF,TRBV10-1,-,few,TRBJ2-2
TGTGCCAGCACCACTACAGGTACCTACGAGCAGTACTTC,CASTTTGTYEQYF,TRBV3-1,-,many,TRBJ2-7
TGTGCCAGCAGTACCACGCGACAGGGGAGTTACGAGCAGTACTTC,CASSTTRQGSYEQYF,TRBV28,TRBD1,few,TRBJ2-7
TGTGCCAGCAGCTCCCAGGGGGCCAGGGGGAATGAGCAGTTCTTC,CASSSQGARGNEQFF,TRBV7-2,TRBD1,-,TRBJ2-1
TGTGCCAGCAGTTTATCTACGAGACGGGGCTACGAGCAGTACTTC,CASSLSTRRGYEQYF,TRBV27,-,-,TRBJ2-7
TGCAGTGCTTTAGGACGGGTCAATTACGAGCAGTACTTC,CSALGRVNYEQYF,TRBV20-1,-,few,TRBJ2-7
TGTGCCAGCAAAACGGGTGGTGCAGATACGCAGTATTTT,CASKTGGADTQYF,TRBV2,-,-,TRBJ2-3
TGTGCCAGCAGCTTGGCACCAGCGAGCTCCTACGAGCAGTACTTC,CASSLAPASSYEQYF,TRBV5-6,-,-,TRBJ2-7
TGTGCCAGCAGCTTTGACAGCTACACCTTC,CASSFDSYTF,TRBV7-9,-,-,TRBJ1-2
TGTGCCAGCAGCTTGGAGTCCGGGCCAGGGATAAATGAGCAGTTCTTC,CASSLESGPGINEQFF,TRBV5-8,-,-,TRBJ2-1
TGTGCCAGCAGGAATAGCGGGGGGGCGATCCACGAGCAGTACTTC,CASRNSGGAIHEQYF,TRBV7-2,TRBD2,few,TRBJ2-7
TGCAGTGCCTGGACTAACGGCGGACAATCCTACGAGCAGTACTTC,CSAWTNGGQSYEQYF,TRBV20-1,-,-,TRBJ2-7
TGCGCCAGCAGCTCTCGGACAGGGATCCCCGAGCGGTACTTC,CASSSRTGIPERYF,TRBV5-1,TRBD1,-,TRBJ2-7
TGTGCCAGCGGGTTCAGCGGCGAGCAGTACTTC,CASGFSGEQYF,TRBV27,-,-,TRBJ2-7
TGCGCCAGCAGCTTGGCCGGGGCGCCTAGTGAGCAGTACTTC,CASSLAGAPSEQYF,TRBV5-1,-,few,TRBJ2-7
TGTGCCAGCAGCGACAGGGGGTTTTACGAGCAGTACTTC,CASSDRGFYEQYF,TRBV12-3/TRBV12-4,TRBD1,few,TRBJ2-7
TGTGCCAGCAGTTTTTCAGGGTTAGCTTTCTTT,CASSFSGLAFF,TRBV12-3/TRBV12-4,-,few,TRBJ1-1
TGTGCCAGCTCACCTGAGGGGGGAGGCTCCTACGAGCAGTACTTC,CASSPEGGGSYEQYF,TRBV18,-,many,TRBJ2-7
TGTGCCAGCAGCCAAGATTTAGGGGCCGCCTATGGCTACACCTTC,CASSQDLGAAYGYTF,TRBV3-1,-,-,TRBJ1-2
TGCAGCGTTCTAAGGAGCACGAACACTGAAGCTTTCTTT,CSVLRSTNTEAFF,TRBV29-1,-,-,TRBJ1-1
TGTGCCAGCAGCGCGAGATCCCAACAGGGGGAGACTGAAGCTTTCTTT,CASSARSQQGETEAFF,TRBV7-8,TRBD1,-,TRBJ1-1
TGTGCCTGCAGCTTAGCTGGAGAGCGCGAGACCCAGTACTTC,CACSLAGERETQYF,TRBV7-2,-,-,TRBJ2-5
TGTGCCAGCAGCTTTTCCGGGACAGGGCCCCCGCAGTACTTC,CASSFSGTGPPQYF,TRBV7-2,TRBD1,-,TRBJ2-5
TGCGCCAGTGCCGAACAGGGGAGCTCCTACAATGAGCAGTTCTTC,CASAEQGSSYNEQFF,TRBV5-1,TRBD1,-,TRBJ2-1
TGCAGCGTTGAAGCGCCCGGGATAAGGTCCTACAATGAGCAGGTCTTC,CSVEAPGIRSYNEQVF,TRBV29-1,-,few,TRBJ2-1